The 21 T cell receptor beta chains below all came from one sample that was sequenced in a study of long-term antiretroviral therapy in people with HIV. Version v3.0 of the immunoSEQ assay ran at survey level. Sequenced by immunoSEQ multiplex PCR; TCRdb stores in-frame clones only, minus some. The sample holds roughly 30,000 clones, 80% to 90% seen once. Sequenced material: unsorted PBMCs, taken 1.8 years after starting antiretroviral therapy. The receptors stem from a woman under 30 with HIV.

This chain links TRBV6-1 with TRBJ2-1; TRBD2 matches at 11 bases. V shed 4 bases, J shed 9 bases, and the junction held 11 bases outside the gene matches. The CDR3 is 16 residues long. The germline CDR1 and CDR2 sequences are MNHNS and SASEGT. The CDR3 protein is CASSGGTSGLAFEQFF. CDR3 coding DNA: TGTGCCAGCAGTGGAGGGACTAGCGGTCTCGCCTTTGAGCAGTTCTTC.

This chain joins TRBV6-6 and TRBJ1-2; possible D gene TRBD1, 5 bases. The V and J ends lost 0 bases and 3 bases respectively, with 11 bases between them. The CDR3 is 15 amino acids. From germline, CDR1 is MNHNY and CDR2 SVGAGI (reference sequence). DNA of the CDR3: TGTGCCAGCAGTTACTCGGACGCAGGGCACTATGGCTACACCTTC. Its translation is CASSYSDAGHYGYTF.

The CDR3 loop reads CASRPQERVEQFF. The DNA for the CDR3 is TGTGCCAGTAGACCCCAGGAGAGGGTTGAGCAGTTCTTC. The chain has TRBV19 and TRBJ2-1, with D perhaps TRBD2 (5 bases). Germline V gene sequence: CDR1 LNHDA, CDR2 SQIVND (reference sequence). The V end was cut by 6 bases, the J end by 9 bases, with 15 bases between. The CDR3 length is 13 residues.

This sequence joins TRBV5-1 and TRBJ2-2; D gene ambiguous. CDR3 length: 15 residues. The germline V and J ends were trimmed by 0 bases and 0 bases, with 6 bases remaining between them. In germline, CDR1 is SGHRS, CDR2 YFSETQ. CDR3 sequence: CASSLVVSNTGELFF. The CDR3 DNA sequence: TGCGCCAGCAGCTTGGTTGTTTCGAACACCGGGGAGCTGTTTTTT.

The rearrangement uses TRBV11-3 and TRBJ2-1; TRBD2 might be the D (6 bases). CDR1 is SGHNT, CDR2 YENEEA, per germline. The CDR3 extends over 15 amino acids. The V and J ends lost 4 bases and 4 bases respectively, with 14 bases between them. The CDR3 reads CASSSDREPYNEQFF. The DNA of the CDR3 is TGTGCCAGCAGCTCGGATCGGGAGCCTTACAATGAGCAGTTCTTC.

The chain carries TRBV14 and TRBJ2-2; 9 positions match TRBD2. The CDR3 has 16 amino acids. Looked up from germline, CDR1 is SGHDN and CDR2 is FVKESK. The V and J ends lost 1 base and 8 bases, in that order; junction bases with no gene match: 8. The chain's CDR3 is CASSQVAGGPRGELFF. The CDR3 bases are TGTGCCAGCAGCCAAGTTGCGGGAGGGCCTCGTGGGGAGCTGTTTTTT.

This clone was seen once. The gene calls are TRBV5-1 and TRBJ2-5; D perhaps matches TRBD2 (6 bases). Trimming cost V 2 bases and J 5 bases, with 10 bases left between them. The V gene's germline CDR1 is SGHRS and CDR2 YFSETQ. The CDR3 has 13 amino acids. CDR3 region: CASSFSGAETQYF. In DNA form, the CDR3 reads TGCGCCAGCAGCTTTTCGGGAGCGGAGACCCAGTACTTC.

This chain links TRBV6-1 with TRBJ1-2; 7 positions match TRBD1. V dropped 11 bases and J dropped 7; count of bases not matched to a gene: 13. Looked up from germline, CDR1 is MNHNS and CDR2 is SASEGT. The CDR3 is 13 amino acids. The CDR3 sequence: CAVSDRERGGYTF. The CDR3 DNA sequence: TGTGCCGTTAGTGACAGGGAGCGGGGTGGCTACACCTTC.

This clone appeared once. J is TRBJ2-2 and V is TRBV9, with D unresolved. Germline V gene sequence: CDR1 SGDLS, CDR2 YYNGEE. Trimming left V 0 bases short and J 3 bases short, with 6 bases between. The CDR3 covers 14 residues. The CDR3 here is CASSVGYHTGELFF. CDR3 sequence (DNA): TGTGCCAGCAGCGTAGGTTACCACACCGGGGAGCTGTTTTTT.

This CDR3 reads CASSPLGLMGNEQFF. CDR3 in DNA: TGCGCCAGCAGTCCTCTGGGACTCATGGGAAATGAGCAGTTCTTC. The chain links TRBV5-1 to TRBJ2-1; D may be TRBD2 (6 bases). Looked up from germline, CDR1 is SGHRS and CDR2 is YFSETQ. The CDR3 consists of 15 residues. V was shortened by 5 bases and J by 7 bases, with 19 bases between the two germline ends.

The sample holds one count of this clone. V gene TRBV9 combines with J gene TRBJ2-7; D possibly corresponds to TRBD1 (6 bases). The ends were cut back, 2 bases at V and 4 bases at J, with 13 bases in the middle. Germline CDR1 is SGDLS and CDR2 is YYNGEE. The CDR3 spans 14 residues. CDR3 region: CASSVRGTSYEQYF. CDR3 DNA sequence: TGTGCCAGCAGCGTCAGGGGAACTAGTTACGAGCAGTACTTC.

V is TRBV7-9 and J is TRBJ1-1; D gene ambiguous. V lost 3 bases, J lost 5 bases, and 16 bases lay in between. The V gene's germline CDR1 is SEHNR and CDR2 FQNEAQ (reference sequence). This CDR3 has 15 amino acids. For the CDR3, the DNA is TGTGCCAGCAGCTTCCCCTCTGGGGTTGGGACTGAAGCTTTCTTT. It encodes CASSFPSGVGTEAFF. The full variable domain, rest sourced from reference TRBV7-9 and TRBJ1-1, is DTGVSQNPRHKITKRGQNVTFRCDPISEHNRLYWYRQTLGQGPEFLTYFQNEAQLEKSRLLSDRFSAERPKGSFSTLEIQRTEQGDSAMYLCASSFPSGVGTEAFFGQGTRLTVV.

The chain couples TRBV14 to TRBJ2-5; the D gene is possibly TRBD1 (6 bases). V dropped 4 bases and J dropped 0 bases, with 9 bases sitting between them. Germline CDR1 reads SGHDN; CDR2 reads FVKESK. The CDR3 extends over 14 amino acids. The CDR3, as DNA: TGTGCCAGCAGCCGGGACATGTACCAAGAGACCCAGTACTTC. Its translation: CASSRDMYQETQYF.

The chain employs TRBV19 and TRBJ1-1; D gene ambiguous. There are 13 residues in the CDR3. Trimming stripped 6 bases from V and 1 base from J, with 9 bases between. Looked up from germline, CDR1 is LNHDA and CDR2 is SQIVND (reference sequence). The CDR3 sequence: CASSRPPNTEAFF. CDR3 sequence (DNA): TGTGCCAGTAGCAGACCGCCGAACACTGAAGCTTTCTTT.

This chain links TRBV7-6 with TRBJ1-4; D remains ambiguous. This CDR3 comprises 14 residues. Germline V gene data show CDR1 as SGHVS and CDR2 as FNYEAQ. V was trimmed by 2 bases and J by 0 bases, leaving 4 bases between them. DNA of the CDR3: TGTGCCAGCAGCTTACCAGCAACTAATGAAAAACTGTTTTTT. It specifies CASSLPATNEKLFF.

V is TRBV28 and J is TRBJ1-2; 7 positions match TRBD1. The germline V gene encodes CDR1 MDHEN and CDR2 SYDVKM. CDR3 size: 16 residues. V dropped 6 bases and J dropped 4; count of bases not matched to a gene: 14. CDR3 sequence (DNA): TGTGCCAGCAGCCTGACAGGGACGGAGAAGATCTATGGCTACACCTTC. Translating gives CASSLTGTEKIYGYTF.

Here the CDR3 reads CASSLAALNTEAFF. The DNA of the CDR3 is TGCGCCAGCAGCTTGGCCGCACTGAACACTGAAGCTTTCTTT. This chain links TRBV5-1 with TRBJ1-1, with D unclear. V dropped 0 bases and J dropped 0 bases, with 6 bases sitting between them. The CDR3 length is 14 residues. The V gene's germline CDR1 is SGHRS and CDR2 YFSETQ. Full variable domain (remainder filled in from reference TRBV5-1 and TRBJ1-1): KAGVTQTPRYLIKTRGQQVTLSCSPISGHRSVSWYQQTPGQGLQFLFEYFSETQRNKGNFPGRFSGRQFSNSRSEMNVSTLELGDSALYLCASSLAALNTEAFFGQGTRLTVV.

This chain links TRBV18 with TRBJ2-1; D ambiguous. CDR3 length equals 15 residues. Trimming shortened V by 3 bases and J by 5 bases, and 14 bases separated the two germline ends. Germline lookup yields CDR1 KGHSH and CDR2 LQKENI. The CDR3 nucleotides are TGTGCCAGCTCACCGCGCGTCGGACCTCACAATGAGCAGTTCTTC. Residues: CASSPRVGPHNEQFF.

V gene TRBV6-4 combines with J gene TRBJ1-1, with D possibly being TRBD1 (5 bases). V lost 5 bases and J 2 bases, leaving 12 bases between the germline ends. The CDR3 runs 14 residues. Germline V CDR1 and CDR2: MRHNA, SNTAGT. The CDR3 loop is CASSLDTTNTEAFF. The DNA for the CDR3 is TGTGCCAGCAGTTTGGACACAACCAACACTGAAGCTTTCTTT.

This clone was seen only once. The chain employs TRBV4-1 and TRBJ2-7; D not resolved. Trimming cost V 8 bases and J 3 bases, with 17 bases left between them. This CDR3 has 14 residues. Germline V CDR1 and CDR2: MGHRA, YSYEKL. CDR3 coding DNA: TGCGCCAGCTCTTGGCCAGGAAGCGACTACGAGCAGTACTTC. This codes for CASSWPGSDYEQYF.

The rearrangement links TRBV19 to TRBJ2-1; 11 bases line up with TRBD2. Germline CDR1 is LNHDA and CDR2 is SQIVND (reference sequence). The CDR3 is 15 residues long. With 8 bases clipped from V and 1 base from J, the junction kept 4 bases outside the gene matches. The CDR3 protein is CASYSGRGSYNEQFF. In nucleotides, the CDR3 is TGTGCCAGTTATAGCGGGAGGGGATCCTACAATGAGCAGTTCTTC.